What follows are 27 T cell receptor beta chains derived from one specimen sequenced in a study of shared clonotypes between healthy human individuals. The repertoire was sequenced with immunoSEQ multiplex PCR; TCRdb's copy has only in-frame clones and lacks some. The data hold roughly 2,500,000 clones, with 93% observed a single time. The sequenced material came from naive CD4+ T cells from PBMCs. Specified subset: CD45RA+ positively selected. All receptors derive from a man younger than 35 in good health. Some clones in this sample may be carry-over from other donors' samples.

This sequence joins TRBV28 and TRBJ1-4; the D is unclear. The CDR3 covers 15 residues. Trimming cost V 1 base and J 0 bases, with 6 bases left between them. Germline CDR1 and CDR2: MDHEN and SYDVKM. CDR3 sequence: CASSLSPPTNEKLFF. CDR3 sequence (DNA): TGTGCCAGCAGTTTATCGCCCCCAACTAATGAAAAACTGTTTTTT.

The chain carries TRBV28 and TRBJ2-5, with 14 positions matching TRBD2. Per the germline V gene, CDR1 is MDHEN and CDR2 is SYDVKM. The CDR3 is 16 residues long. V was pared by 6 bases and J by 5 bases, with 8 bases of the junction left unmatched. CDR3 coding DNA: TGTGCCAGCAGCGTGGCCGGGACTAGCGGGAGTGAGACCCAGTACTTC. Translation: CASSVAGTSGSETQYF. Full variable domain (missing parts from reference TRBV28 and TRBJ2-5): DVKVTQSSRYLVKRTGEKVFLECVQDMDHENMFWYRQDPGLGLRLIYFSYDVKMKEKGDIPEGYSVSREKKERFSLILESASTNQTSMYLCASSVAGTSGSETQYFGPGTRLLVL.

The chain combines TRBV2 with TRBJ2-2, with 10 bases matching TRBD2. J lost 1 base, V lost 8 bases, and 1 base had no gene match. The CDR3 length is 14 residues. CDR1 is SNHLY, CDR2 FYNNEI, per germline. The CDR3 nucleotides read TGTGCCAGCCGGACTAGCGGGAACACCGGGGAGCTGTTTTTT. Residues: CASRTSGNTGELFF. The entire variable domain, with the rest obtained from reference TRBV2 and TRBJ2-2, is as follows: EPEVTQTPSHQVTQMGQEVILRCVPISNHLYFYWYRQILGQKVEFLVSFYNNEISEKSEIFDDQFSVERPDGSNFTLKIRSTKLEDSAMYFCASRTSGNTGELFFGEGSRLTVL.

The table lists this clone with a count of one. This same CDR3 is encoded by further DNA sequences in the sample. The chain employs TRBV7-2 and TRBJ2-7; tentative D call: TRBD1 (5 bases). Germline V CDR1 and CDR2: SGHTA, FQGNSA. The ends were cut back, 1 base at V and 3 bases at J, with 7 bases in the middle. CDR3 length equals 13 residues. The CDR3 loop reads CASSLGRVYEQYF. DNA of the CDR3: TGTGCCAGCAGCTTAGGCAGGGTCTACGAGCAGTACTTC.

This sequence joins TRBV4-1 and TRBJ1-2; possibly TRBD1 for D (5 bases). This CDR3 comprises 16 residues. CDR1 and CDR2 from the germline V gene are MGHRA and YSYEKL. V was shortened by 1 base and J by 2 bases, with 14 bases between the two germline ends. The CDR3 DNA follows: TGCGCCAGCAGCCAAGCGGGCAGGGTCCACAACTATGGCTACACCTTC. Its protein is CASSQAGRVHNYGYTF.

In the case of this clone: Distinct nucleotide sequences in the sample also encode this CDR3. This chain uses TRBV7-9 with TRBJ2-7; D gene uncertain. The CDR3 is 11 amino acids. The germline CDR1 and CDR2 sequences are SEHNR and FQNEAQ (reference sequence). The V end lost 5 bases, the J end lost 6 bases, and 8 bases lay between the germline ends. The CDR3 region is CASSRGSEQYF. CDR3 nucleotide sequence: TGTGCCAGCAGCCGCGGTAGCGAGCAGTACTTC.

With respect to this clone: This CDR3 is also generated by other DNA sequences in the sample. The chain joins TRBV18 to TRBJ1-5; D is ambiguous. Germline V CDR1 and CDR2: KGHSH, LQKENI. Trimming took 3 bases from V and 0 from J, leaving 9 bases between them. The CDR3 sequence is 15 residues long. CDR3 in amino acids: CASSPGGNSNQPQHF. The CDR3 bases are TGTGCCAGCTCACCGGGTGGGAATAGCAATCAGCCCCAGCATTTT.

The rearrangement joins TRBV6-5 to TRBJ2-3; TRBD2 aligns across 10 bases. CDR3 length: 14 residues. Germline lookup yields CDR1 MNHEY and CDR2 SVGAGI. This CDR3 is CGASGSRSADTQYF. CDR3 bases: TGTGGTGCTAGCGGGAGTCGATCCGCAGATACGCAGTATTTT.

The chain uses TRBV5-6 and TRBJ1-5, with 9 bases identical to TRBD1. This CDR3 has 15 amino acids. Germline loops: CDR1 SGHDT, CDR2 YYEEEE. Trimming took 4 bases from V and 7 from J; bases not matched to a gene: 9. The CDR3 coding sequence is TGTGCCAGCAGCGTGACCGGGACAGGGATGCAGCCCCAGCATTTT. It specifies CASSVTGTGMQPQHF.

The CDR3 nucleotides are TGTGCCAGCTCCTGGGGGGGGCCCACCGGGGAGCTGTTTTTT. Its translation is CASSWGGPTGELFF. V usage is TRBV7-8 and J usage is TRBJ2-2; D is possibly TRBD2 (7 bases). Germline CDR1 and CDR2: SGHVS and FQNEAQ. Trimming left V 8 bases short and J 4 bases short, with 14 bases between. The CDR3 is 14 amino acids. Filled out from reference TRBV7-8 and TRBJ2-2, the complete variable domain reads GAGVSQSPRYKVAKRGQDVALRCDPISGHVSLFWYQQALGQGPEFLTYFQNEAQLDKSGLPSDRFFAERPEGSVSTLKIQRTQQEDSAVYLCASSWGGPTGELFFGEGSRLTVL.

The gene calls are TRBV7-6 and TRBJ1-3, with TRBD1 as a possible D gene (5 bases). The CDR3 runs to 15 residues. Germline CDR1 and CDR2: SGHVS and FNYEAQ. Trimming took 5 bases from V and 0 from J, leaving 11 bases between them. CDR3 bases: TGTGCCAGCAGCCTAACAGGCTCCTCTGGAAACACCATATATTTT. The encoded protein is CASSLTGSSGNTIYF.

The chain carries TRBV10-3 and TRBJ1-1, with a possible D match to TRBD1 (6 bases). Germline CDR1 ENHRY, CDR2 SYGVKD. V was cut by 10 bases and J by 0 bases, with 12 bases left in between. This CDR3 comprises 13 residues. The CDR3 sequence: CATRTDMNTEAFF. CDR3 DNA sequence: TGTGCCACTAGGACAGACATGAACACTGAAGCTTTCTTT.

Notes on this clone: This same CDR3 is encoded by further DNA sequences in the sample. The chain recombines TRBV5-1 with TRBJ2-2; either TRBD1 or TRBD2 may fit D (5 bases each). This CDR3 has 15 residues. With 0 bases removed from V and 2 bases from J, the gap between germline ends came to 8 bases. Germline assignment: CDR1 SGHRS and CDR2 YFSETQ. CDR3 nucleotides: TGCGCCAGCAGCTTGGCAGGGAGCAACACCGGGGAGCTGTTTTTT. This sequence encodes CASSLAGSNTGELFF.

The V gene is TRBV5-1, the J gene TRBJ1-1, with D possibly TRBD1 on 6 matching bases. The CDR3 is 15 residues long. Germline V gene data show CDR1 as SGHRS and CDR2 as YFSETQ. Between the trimmed V and J ends, which lost 0 bases and 9 bases, there was a span of 18 bases. The CDR3 loop is CASSLGDRLSSKAFF. The DNA of the CDR3 is TGCGCCAGCAGCTTGGGCGACAGGCTCTCGAGTAAAGCTTTCTTT.

The rearrangement joins TRBV27 to TRBJ2-1; 10 bases fit TRBD2. The CDR3 covers 15 residues. Germline CDR1 and CDR2: MNHEY and SMNVEV (reference sequence). Trimming took 6 bases from V and 4 from J; bases not matched to a gene: 6. This CDR3 is CASSKLAGRYNEQFF. CDR3 nucleotide sequence: TGTGCCAGCAGCAAACTAGCGGGGAGGTACAATGAGCAGTTCTTC.

CDR3 sequence: CASSPGLYLYNEQFF. The CDR3 coding sequence is TGCGCCAGCAGCCCGGGACTCTACCTCTACAATGAGCAGTTCTTC. The chain combines TRBV5-1 with TRBJ2-1; tentative D call: TRBD2 (6 bases). The CDR3 is made up of 15 amino acids. The V end lost 4 bases, the J end lost 3 bases, and 14 bases lay between the germline ends. Germline assignment: CDR1 SGHRS and CDR2 YFSETQ.

About this clone: Distinct nucleotide sequences in the sample also encode this CDR3. The V and J genes are TRBV25-1 and TRBJ2-1; weak D call: TRBD2 (5 bases). CDR3 length: 16 amino acids. Germline values: CDR1 MGHDK, CDR2 SYGVNS. V was clipped by 3 bases and J by 1 base, with 13 bases between them. CDR3 DNA: TGTGCCAGCAGTGACTCGACCGGCGGGTCCTACAATGAGCAGTTCTTC. This codes for CASSDSTGGSYNEQFF.

V and J are TRBV19 and TRBJ1-1, with TRBD1 as a possible D gene (5 bases). Looked up from germline, CDR1 is LNHDA and CDR2 is SQIVND (reference sequence). V was cut by 3 bases and J by 1 base, with 12 bases left in between. This CDR3 is 15 amino acids long. For the CDR3, the DNA is TGTGCCAGTAGTATCGGGGCAGATAGGAACACTGAAGCTTTCTTT. Its protein is CASSIGADRNTEAFF.

The rearrangement joins TRBV5-1 to TRBJ2-3; weak D call: TRBD2 (7 bases). CDR1 is SGHRS and CDR2 is YFSETQ in the germline V gene. Trimming stripped 4 bases from V and 0 bases from J, with 15 bases between. The CDR3 sequence is 16 residues long. DNA of the CDR3: TGCGCCAGCAGCCCGGGGGGCGGAACTAGCACAGATACGCAGTATTTT. Translation: CASSPGGGTSTDTQYF.

This clone appeared a single time. J is TRBJ2-2 and V is TRBV2, with D hard to call. The germline V and J ends were trimmed by 4 bases and 7 bases, with 7 bases remaining between them. The CDR3 is made up of 12 amino acids. Germline CDR1 SNHLY, CDR2 FYNNEI. The CDR3, as DNA: TGTGCCAGCAGTGGGGTCGACGGGGAGCTGTTTTTT. Protein product: CASSGVDGELFF.

This chain joins TRBV10-3 and TRBJ2-1, with 7 positions matching TRBD2. The CDR3 extends over 13 amino acids. The J segment lost 3 bases and the V segment lost 10 bases, leaving 6 bases of the junction unmatched. CDR1 ENHRY and CDR2 SYGVKD come from the germline V gene. This CDR3 reads CATTSSGYNEQFF. The CDR3 coding sequence is TGTGCCACCACCTCTAGCGGCTACAATGAGCAGTTCTTC.

In DNA, the CDR3 is TGCGCCAGCAGCCCCCGGGCCTTCGGGTCACCCCTCCACTTT. Amino acids: CASSPRAFGSPLHF. V and J are TRBV5-1 and TRBJ1-6; D unresolved. Germline V gene sequence: CDR1 SGHRS, CDR2 YFSETQ. V was pared by 4 bases and J by 10 bases, with 15 bases between. This CDR3 is 14 amino acids long. The full variable domain, with the rest looked up from reference TRBV5-1 and TRBJ1-6, is KAGVTQTPRYLIKTRGQQVTLSCSPISGHRSVSWYQQTPGQGLQFLFEYFSETQRNKGNFPGRFSGRQFSNSRSEMNVSTLELGDSALYLCASSPRAFGSPLHFGNGTRLTVT.

The gene calls are TRBV25-1 and TRBJ2-7, with D perhaps TRBD2 (7 bases). The V end lost 2 bases, the J end lost 3 bases, and 17 bases lay between the germline ends. Looked up from germline, CDR1 is MGHDK and CDR2 is SYGVNS. The CDR3 consists of 16 residues. CDR3: CASSEPGGRSDYEQYF. The CDR3 nucleotides are TGTGCCAGCAGTGAACCGGGGGGCAGGAGTGACTACGAGCAGTACTTC.

This clone has a single count. The chain joins TRBV6-1 to TRBJ1-2, with D possibly matching TRBD1 (6 bases). Trimming removed 8 bases from V and 0 bases from J, with 16 bases in between. The length of the CDR3 is 15 residues. The germline CDR1 and CDR2 sequences are MNHNS and SASEGT. In nucleotides, the CDR3 is TGTGCCAGCGGCCGAGGACAGTCAGCTAACTATGGCTACACCTTC. It specifies CASGRGQSANYGYTF.

The chain uses TRBV28 and TRBJ1-3; 7 bases align to TRBD1. V was pared by 10 bases and J by 0 bases, with 6 bases of the junction left unmatched. The CDR3 is 14 amino acids. CDR1 is MDHEN, CDR2 SYDVKM, per germline. The CDR3 region has the DNA TGTGCCACCTCAGGGGGAGACTCTGGAAACACCATATATTTT. Protein product: CATSGGDSGNTIYF.

The chain links TRBV7-2 to TRBJ2-7; TRBD2 aligns across 14 bases. Germline loops: CDR1 SGHTA, CDR2 FQGNSA. The J segment lost 6 bases and the V segment lost 0 bases, leaving 10 bases of the junction unmatched. This CDR3 region has 18 residues. In nucleotides, the CDR3 is TGTGCCAGCAGCTTAGCGCTACAGACTAGCGGGAGGGCCGCCGAGCAGTACTTC. As protein: CASSLALQTSGRAAEQYF.

As regards this clone: The sample contains more than one DNA sequence encoding this CDR3. The chain joins TRBV5-1 to TRBJ2-3, with 7 nucleotides matching TRBD2. Germline V gene data show CDR1 as SGHRS and CDR2 as YFSETQ. V shed 5 bases and J 0 bases; nucleotides not matched to a gene: 0. The CDR3 has 13 amino acids. CDR3 nucleotides: TGCGCCAGCAGTAGCGGGAGCACAGATACGCAGTATTTT. Residues: CASSSGSTDTQYF.